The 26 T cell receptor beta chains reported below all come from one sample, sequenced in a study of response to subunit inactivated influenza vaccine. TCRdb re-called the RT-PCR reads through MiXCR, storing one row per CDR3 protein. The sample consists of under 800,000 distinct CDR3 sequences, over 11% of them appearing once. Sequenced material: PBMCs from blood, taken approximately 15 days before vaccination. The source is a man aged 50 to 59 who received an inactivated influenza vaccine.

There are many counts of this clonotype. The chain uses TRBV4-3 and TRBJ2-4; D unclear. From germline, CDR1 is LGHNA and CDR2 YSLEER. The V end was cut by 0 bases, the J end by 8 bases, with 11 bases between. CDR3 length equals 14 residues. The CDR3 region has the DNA TGCGCCAGCAGCCAAGATCGTGACCAGGACATTCAGTACTTC. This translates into CASSQDRDQDIQYF.

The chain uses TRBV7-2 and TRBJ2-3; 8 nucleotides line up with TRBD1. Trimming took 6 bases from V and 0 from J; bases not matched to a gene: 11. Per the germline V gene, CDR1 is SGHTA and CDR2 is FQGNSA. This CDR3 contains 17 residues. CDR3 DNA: TGTGCCAGCAGAAACAGGGGGGTTGGAGGTAGCACAGATACGCAGTATTTT. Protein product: CASRNRGVGGSTDTQYF.

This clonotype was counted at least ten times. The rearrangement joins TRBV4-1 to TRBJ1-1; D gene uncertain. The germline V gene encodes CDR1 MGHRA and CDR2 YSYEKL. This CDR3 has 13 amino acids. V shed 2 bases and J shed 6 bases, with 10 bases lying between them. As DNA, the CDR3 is TGCGCCAGCAGCCAACTAGACCCCCCTGAAGCTTTCTTT. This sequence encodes CASSQLDPPEAFF.

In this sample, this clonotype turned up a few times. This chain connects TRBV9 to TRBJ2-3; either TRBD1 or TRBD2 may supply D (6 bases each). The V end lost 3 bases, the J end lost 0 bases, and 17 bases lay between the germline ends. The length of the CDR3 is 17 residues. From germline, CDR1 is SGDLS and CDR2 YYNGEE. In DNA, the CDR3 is TGTGCCAGCAGCGCCGGCGTGGGGGGCGGTAGCACAGATACGCAGTATTTT. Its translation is CASSAGVGGGSTDTQYF.

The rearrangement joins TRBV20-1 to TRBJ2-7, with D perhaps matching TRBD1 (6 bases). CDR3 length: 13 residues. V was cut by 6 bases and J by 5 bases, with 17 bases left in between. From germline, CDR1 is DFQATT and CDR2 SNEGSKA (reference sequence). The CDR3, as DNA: TGCAGTGCAGACTCCTTTCAGGGGAACGAGCAGTACTTC. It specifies CSADSFQGNEQYF.

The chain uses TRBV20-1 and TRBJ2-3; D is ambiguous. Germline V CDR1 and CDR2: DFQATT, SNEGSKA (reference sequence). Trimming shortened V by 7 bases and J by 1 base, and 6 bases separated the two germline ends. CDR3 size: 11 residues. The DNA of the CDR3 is TGCAGTGGAGATCGCACAGATACGCAGTATTTT. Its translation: CSGDRTDTQYF.

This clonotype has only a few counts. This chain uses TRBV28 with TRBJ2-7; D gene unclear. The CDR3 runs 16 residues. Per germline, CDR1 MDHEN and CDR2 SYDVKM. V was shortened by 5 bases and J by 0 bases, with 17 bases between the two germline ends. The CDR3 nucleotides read TGTGCCAGCAGTCCCCTCAGGTCTTTAAACTCCTACGAGCAGTACTTC. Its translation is CASSPLRSLNSYEQYF.

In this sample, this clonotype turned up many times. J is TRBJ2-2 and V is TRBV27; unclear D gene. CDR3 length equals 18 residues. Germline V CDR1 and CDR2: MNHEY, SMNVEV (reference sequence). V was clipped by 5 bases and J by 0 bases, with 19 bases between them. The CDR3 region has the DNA TGTGCCAGCAGTCCCCTCCCCGGGTCAAGAGCGAACACCGGGGAGCTGTTTTTT. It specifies CASSPLPGSRANTGELFF.

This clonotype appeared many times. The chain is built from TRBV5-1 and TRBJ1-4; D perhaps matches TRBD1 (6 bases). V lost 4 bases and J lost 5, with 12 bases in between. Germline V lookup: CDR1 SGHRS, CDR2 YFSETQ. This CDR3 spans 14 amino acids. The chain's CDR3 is CASSVDSLNEKLFF. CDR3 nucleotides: TGCGCCAGCAGCGTGGACAGTCTGAATGAAAAACTGTTTTTT.

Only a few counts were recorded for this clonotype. The CDR3 DNA sequence: TGTGCCAGCAGTGGGGGGCGCGTGGAGACCCAGTACTTC. Protein product: CASSGGRVETQYF. The genes are TRBV28 and TRBJ2-5; the D gene could be TRBD1 or TRBD2 (6 bases each). Trimming left V 5 bases short and J 5 bases short, with 12 bases between. The CDR3 totals 13 residues. Germline V gene lookup returns CDR1 MDHEN and CDR2 SYDVKM.

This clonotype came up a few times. This CDR3 is CASSPLGQQYF. CDR3 bases: TGTGCCAGCAGCCCTTTAGGACAGCAGTACTTC. The chain is built from TRBV14 and TRBJ2-7; D unclear. Trimming cost V 4 bases and J 8 bases, with 9 bases left between them. CDR1 SGHDN and CDR2 FVKESK come from the germline V gene. CDR3 length: 11 amino acids.

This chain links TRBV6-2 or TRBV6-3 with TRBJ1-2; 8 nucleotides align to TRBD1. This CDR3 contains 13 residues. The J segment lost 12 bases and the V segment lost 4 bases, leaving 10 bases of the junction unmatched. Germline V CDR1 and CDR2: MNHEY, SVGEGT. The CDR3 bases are TGTGCCAGCAGTTTCGAAGCCGGGACAGGACACACCTTC. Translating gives CASSFEAGTGHTF.

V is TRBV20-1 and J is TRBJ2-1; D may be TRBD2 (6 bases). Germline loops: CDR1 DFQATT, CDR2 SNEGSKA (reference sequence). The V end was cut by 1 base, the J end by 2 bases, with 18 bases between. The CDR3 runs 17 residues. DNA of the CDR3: TGCAGTGCTAGAGTATTGTCGCGGGACGACACCTACAATGAGCAGTTCTTC. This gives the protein CSARVLSRDDTYNEQFF.

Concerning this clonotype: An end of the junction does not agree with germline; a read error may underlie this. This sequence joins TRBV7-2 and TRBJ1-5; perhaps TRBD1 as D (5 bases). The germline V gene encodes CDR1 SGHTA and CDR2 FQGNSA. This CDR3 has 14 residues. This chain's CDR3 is CASSLGDLNHPQHF. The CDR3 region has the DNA TGTGCCAGCAGCTTGGGGGACCTCAATCACCCCCAGCATTTT.

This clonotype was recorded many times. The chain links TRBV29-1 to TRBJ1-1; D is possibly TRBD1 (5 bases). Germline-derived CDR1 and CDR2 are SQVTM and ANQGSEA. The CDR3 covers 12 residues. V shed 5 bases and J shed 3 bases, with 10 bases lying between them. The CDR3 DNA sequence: TGCAGCGTTACCGCAGGGTACACTGAAGCTTTCTTT. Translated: CSVTAGYTEAFF.

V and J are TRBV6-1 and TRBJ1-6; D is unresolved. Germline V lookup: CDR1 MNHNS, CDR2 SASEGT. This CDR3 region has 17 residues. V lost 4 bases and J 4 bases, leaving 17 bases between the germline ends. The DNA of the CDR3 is TGTGCCAGCAGTGGTTACACAGCCGCAACTTATAATTCACCCCTCCACTTT. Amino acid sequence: CASSGYTAATYNSPLHF.

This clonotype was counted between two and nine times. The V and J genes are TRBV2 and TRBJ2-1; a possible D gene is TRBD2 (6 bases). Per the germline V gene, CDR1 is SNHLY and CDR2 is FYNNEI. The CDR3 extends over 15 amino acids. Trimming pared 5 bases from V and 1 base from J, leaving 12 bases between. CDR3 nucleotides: TGTGCCAGCAGTAGGGAGCGGGCGTCCTACAATGAGCAGTTCTTC. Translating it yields CASSRERASYNEQFF.

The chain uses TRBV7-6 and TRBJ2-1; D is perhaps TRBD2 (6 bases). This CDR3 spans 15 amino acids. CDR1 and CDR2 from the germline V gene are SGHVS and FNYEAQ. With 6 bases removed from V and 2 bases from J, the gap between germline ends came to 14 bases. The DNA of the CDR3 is TGTGCCAGCAGTGCCGTCCCGGGAGCCTACAATGAGCAGTTCTTC. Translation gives CASSAVPGAYNEQFF.

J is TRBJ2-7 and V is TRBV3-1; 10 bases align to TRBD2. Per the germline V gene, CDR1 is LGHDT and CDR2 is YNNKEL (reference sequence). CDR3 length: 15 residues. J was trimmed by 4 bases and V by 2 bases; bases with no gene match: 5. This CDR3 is CASSQTLAGSYEQYF. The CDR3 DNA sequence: TGTGCCAGCAGCCAAACACTAGCGGGGTCATACGAGCAGTACTTC.

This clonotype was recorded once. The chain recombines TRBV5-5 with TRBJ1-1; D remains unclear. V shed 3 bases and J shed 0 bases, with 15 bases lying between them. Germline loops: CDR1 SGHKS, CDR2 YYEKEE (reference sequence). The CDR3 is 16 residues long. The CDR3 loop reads CASSSRGKQMNTEAFF. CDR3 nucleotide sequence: TGTGCCAGCAGCTCCCGAGGTAAGCAGATGAACACTGAAGCTTTCTTT.

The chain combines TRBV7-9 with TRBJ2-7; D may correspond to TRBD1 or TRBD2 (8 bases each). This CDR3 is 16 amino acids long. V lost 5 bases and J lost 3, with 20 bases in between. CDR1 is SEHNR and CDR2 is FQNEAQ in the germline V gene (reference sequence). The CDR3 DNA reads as TGTGCCAGCAGCGATAGCGGGGACAGGCACTTCTACGAGCAGTACTTC. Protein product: CASSDSGDRHFYEQYF.

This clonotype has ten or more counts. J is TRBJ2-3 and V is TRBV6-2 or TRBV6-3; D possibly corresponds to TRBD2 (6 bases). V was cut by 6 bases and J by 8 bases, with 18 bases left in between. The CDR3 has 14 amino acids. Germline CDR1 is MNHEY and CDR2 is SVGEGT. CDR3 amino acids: CASRPGTGDVTQYF. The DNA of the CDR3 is TGTGCCAGCAGACCGGGGACTGGGGATGTTACGCAGTATTTT.

CDR3 DNA: TGCGCCAGCAGCTCTCATCCAGGAGCCTACGAGCAGTACTTC. It specifies CASSSHPGAYEQYF. The chain combines TRBV5-1 with TRBJ2-7, with no clear D. The V and J ends lost 3 bases and 2 bases respectively, with 12 bases between them. The CDR3 consists of 14 residues. Per germline, CDR1 SGHRS and CDR2 YFSETQ.

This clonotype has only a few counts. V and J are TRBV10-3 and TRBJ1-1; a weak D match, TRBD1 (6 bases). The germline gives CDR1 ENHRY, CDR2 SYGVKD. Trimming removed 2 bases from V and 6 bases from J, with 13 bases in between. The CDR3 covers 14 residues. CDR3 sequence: CAISENYRDSEAFF. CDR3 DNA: TGTGCCATCAGTGAGAATTACAGGGATTCTGAAGCTTTCTTT.

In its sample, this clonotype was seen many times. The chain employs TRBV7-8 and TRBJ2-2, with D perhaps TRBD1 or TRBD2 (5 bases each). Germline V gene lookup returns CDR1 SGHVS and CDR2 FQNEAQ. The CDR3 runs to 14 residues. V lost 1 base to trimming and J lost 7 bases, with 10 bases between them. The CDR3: CASSLGRGVGELFF. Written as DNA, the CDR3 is TGTGCCAGCAGCTTAGGTCGAGGGGTCGGGGAGCTGTTTTTT.

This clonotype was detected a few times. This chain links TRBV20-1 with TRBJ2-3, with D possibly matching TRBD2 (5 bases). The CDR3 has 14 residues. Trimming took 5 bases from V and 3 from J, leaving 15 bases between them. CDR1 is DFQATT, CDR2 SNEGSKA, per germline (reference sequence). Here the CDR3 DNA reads TGCAGTGCTTATACTAGTCTCCAAACAGATACGCAGTATTTT. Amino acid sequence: CSAYTSLQTDTQYF.